A single sample is the source of the 27 T cell receptor beta chains below, sequenced in a study of T cells in Graves' hyperthyroidism and ophthalmopathy. Amplification yielded TCR beta CDR3 regions, with RNA transcripts as the source. A first-round RT-PCR of the TCR CDR3 used the HTBI primer set. TCRdb called the multiplex PCR reads again in MiXCR, with one record for every CDR3 protein. The table shows 450,000 to 700,000 distinct CDR3 sequences, with 35% to 55% occurring only once. Sequenced: peripheral blood or thyroid tissue (not recorded which). These receptor sequences come from an adult woman with Graves' disease, either hyperthyroidism or ophthalmopathy (not recorded which).

There are many counts of this clonotype. One junction end disagrees with the germline gene, perhaps due to a read error. The rearrangement joins TRBV5-1 to TRBJ1-1; tentative D call: TRBD1 (5 bases). There are 13 residues in the CDR3. From germline, CDR1 is SGHRS and CDR2 YFSETQ. This CDR3 is CASSLAAGLPSTF. In DNA, the CDR3 is TGCGCCAGCAGCTTGGCCGCAGGGCTCCCCTCCACCTTT.

About this clonotype: Possible read error: a much larger clone is one base away. The chain couples TRBV10-3 to TRBJ1-1; no clear D gene. V was trimmed by 5 bases and J by 3 bases, leaving 16 bases between them. This CDR3 comprises 15 residues. CDR1 ENHRY and CDR2 SYGVKD come from the germline V gene. This chain's CDR3 is CAISPNDRRYTEAFF. In DNA form, the CDR3 reads TGTGCCATCAGTCCCAACGACCGCCGGTACACTGAAGCTTTCTTT.

This clonotype showed up many times. The CDR3 loop is CASIGTGLSEKGGELFF. CDR3 bases: TGCGCCAGCATCGGTACGGGCCTCTCCGAAAAAGGGGGGGAGCTGTTTTTT. This chain links TRBV5-1 with TRBJ2-2; D call uncertain. Trimming took off 6 bases at V and 8 bases at J, with 26 bases between the two ends. The CDR3 covers 17 residues. CDR1 and CDR2 (germline): SGHRS, YFSETQ.

The J gene is TRBJ2-7, the V gene TRBV20-1; TRBD1 aligns across 10 bases. The V segment lost 0 bases and the J segment 8 bases; nucleotides outside the gene matches: 7. This CDR3 contains 14 residues. Germline loops: CDR1 DFQATT, CDR2 SNEGSKA (reference sequence). CDR3 sequence: CSARDDRGQPQQYF. The CDR3 region has the DNA TGCAGTGCTAGAGATGACAGGGGGCAGCCCCAGCAGTACTTC.

This clonotype was recorded at least ten times. The gene calls are TRBV12-3 or TRBV12-4 and TRBJ2-7; possible D gene TRBD1, 6 bases. The CDR3 has 12 amino acids. Trimming removed 6 bases from V and 4 bases from J, with 10 bases in between. The CDR3 is CASSGTPYEQYF. Here the CDR3 DNA reads TGTGCCAGCAGCGGGACACCTTACGAGCAGTACTTC.

This clonotype was detected only a few times. The gene calls are TRBV6-5 and TRBJ2-7, with D maybe TRBD2 (7 bases). Germline CDR1 is MNHEY and CDR2 is SVGAGI. The CDR3 has 16 amino acids. V was clipped by 6 bases and J by 10 bases, with 28 bases between them. For the CDR3, the DNA is TGTGCCAGCAGAACCCAAAAAGGGGGGGTTCCTTACGGTCAGTACTTC. Translating it yields CASRTQKGGVPYGQYF.

This clonotype has only a few counts. A read error may produce the germline difference seen at one junction end. The chain has TRBV7-9 and TRBJ2-3; no firm D call. CDR1 and CDR2 from the germline V gene are SEHNR and FQNEAQ (reference sequence). The CDR3 runs 9 residues. The CDR3 spells CASSFYLRF. The CDR3 coding sequence is TGTGCCAGCAGCTTTTACCTCCGTTTT.

V and J are TRBV20-1 and TRBJ1-1; 7 bases match TRBD1. The germline gives CDR1 DFQATT, CDR2 SNEGSKA (reference sequence). The V gene end was trimmed by 6 bases and the J gene end by 1 base; junction bases not matched to a gene: 11. The CDR3 length is 15 residues. CDR3 loop: CSAINMGQSNTEAFF. CDR3 nucleotides: TGCAGTGCCATCAACATGGGACAGTCGAACACTGAAGCTTTCTTT.

This clonotype has ten or more counts. CDR3 in DNA: TGTGCCAGCAGTTATACAACTCAAGAGACCCAGTACTTC. This translates into CASSYTTQETQYF. The rearrangement joins TRBV6-6 to TRBJ2-5; D gene ambiguous. Germline CDR1 reads MNHNY; CDR2 reads SVGAGI (reference sequence). This CDR3 contains 13 residues. V was cut by 3 bases and J by 2 bases, with 7 bases left in between.

This clonotype has ten or more counts. The chain links TRBV20-1 to TRBJ2-7; no clear D gene. Per germline, CDR1 DFQATT and CDR2 SNEGSKA (reference sequence). The CDR3 covers 12 residues. Trimming cost V 4 bases and J 4 bases, with 11 bases left between them. The DNA of the CDR3 is TGCAGTGCTACTGTGTTTAGGTACGAGCAGTACTTC. This translates into CSATVFRYEQYF.

CDR3 nucleotides: TGCAGTGTGGGACAGTACAATCAGCCCCAGCATTTT. This sequence encodes CSVGQYNQPQHF. The V gene is TRBV20-1, the J gene TRBJ1-5, with TRBD1 matching 7 bases. V lost 7 bases to trimming and J lost 3 bases; unmatched junction nucleotides: 3. CDR1 is DFQATT, CDR2 SNEGSKA, per germline (reference sequence). CDR3 length equals 12 residues.

In this sample, this clonotype turned up many times. This chain connects TRBV5-1 to TRBJ2-7; 8 nucleotides match TRBD1. CDR1 SGHRS and CDR2 YFSETQ come from the germline V gene. The CDR3 has 15 residues. V dropped 4 bases and J dropped 0; count of bases not matched to a gene: 6. The CDR3 DNA is TGCGCCAGCAGCGAAAGGACAGGGAGCTCCTACGAGCAGTACTTC. This gives the protein CASSERTGSSYEQYF.

This sequence joins TRBV2 and TRBJ1-1; possible D gene TRBD1, 6 bases. The V gene lost 8 bases and the J gene lost 4 bases, with 8 bases spanning the gap. Germline values: CDR1 SNHLY, CDR2 FYNNEI. This CDR3 has 11 amino acids. The DNA for the CDR3 is TGTGCCAGCGAGGGGGGCACTGAAGCTTTCTTT. Encoded protein: CASEGGTEAFF.

The rearrangement uses TRBV12-3 or TRBV12-4 and TRBJ1-5, with 12 bases identical to TRBD1. The CDR3 has 15 amino acids. CDR3 sequence reads: CAISTGTGGGQPQHF. The CDR3 region has the DNA TGTGCTATCAGCACCGGGACAGGGGGCGGACAGCCCCAGCATTTT.

The chain recombines TRBV7-2 with TRBJ2-7; D gene ambiguous. V lost 5 bases and J lost 2, with 13 bases in between. Germline CDR1 SGHTA, CDR2 FQGNSA. The CDR3 sequence is 14 residues long. The CDR3: CASSRSERPYEQYF. The CDR3 DNA is TGTGCCAGCAGCCGTTCTGAGCGCCCCTACGAGCAGTACTTC.

The chain is built from TRBV20-1 and TRBJ2-3, with 7 bases matching TRBD1. Germline V gene lookup returns CDR1 DFQATT and CDR2 SNEGSKA (reference sequence). The CDR3 sequence is 14 residues long. J lost 8 bases, V lost 6 bases, and 14 bases had no gene match. The CDR3 DNA is TGCAGTGCACACGCCGGGACAGATGTTGGTACGCAGTATTTT. As protein: CSAHAGTDVGTQYF.

This clonotype came up once. The V gene is TRBV9, the J gene TRBJ2-5, with D perhaps matching TRBD2 (5 bases). Germline CDR1 and CDR2: SGDLS and YYNGEE. This CDR3 is 14 amino acids long. Trimming stripped 3 bases from V and 4 bases from J, with 13 bases between. The CDR3, as DNA: TGTGCCAGCAGCGGGAGGACCTATTTAGAGACCCAGTACTTC. This codes for CASSGRTYLETQYF.

The rearrangement uses TRBV2 and TRBJ1-1; the match to TRBD1 covers 8 bases. Unmatched junction bases numbered 12, after V lost 10 bases and J lost 11 bases. The CDR3 extends over 12 amino acids. Looked up from germline, CDR1 is SNHLY and CDR2 is FYNNEI. The DNA of the CDR3 is TGTGCCACCGGGTCAGGGGACAGGACGGCTTTCTTT. This gives the protein CATGSGDRTAFF.

The chain employs TRBV7-9 and TRBJ1-2, with TRBD1 matching over 7 bases. Germline V gene sequence: CDR1 SEHNR, CDR2 FQNEAQ (reference sequence). This CDR3 comprises 13 residues. V lost 8 bases, J lost 8 bases, and 11 bases stayed unmatched. The CDR3 coding sequence is TGTGCCAGCTCCCCTCCGACAGGGCGCGGCTACACCTTC. Residues: CASSPPTGRGYTF.

V gene TRBV11-2 combines with J gene TRBJ1-1, with TRBD1 as a possible D gene (6 bases). Deletions cut 8 bases from V and 1 base from J, with 11 bases between. The germline CDR1 and CDR2 sequences are SGHAT and FQNNGV. The CDR3 has 13 residues. The CDR3 DNA sequence: TGTGCCAGCGCACGACAGGCGAACACTGAAGCTTTCTTT. This gives the protein CASARQANTEAFF.

This clonotype was seen ten or more times. The rearrangement links TRBV7-9 to TRBJ2-7; D unclear. This CDR3 comprises 13 residues. The V gene's germline CDR1 is SEHNR and CDR2 FQNEAQ (reference sequence). V gave up 5 bases and J gave up 2 bases, with 10 bases separating them. This chain's CDR3 is CASSLRVPYEQYF. CDR3 coding DNA: TGTGCCAGCAGCCTCCGAGTCCCCTACGAGCAGTACTTC.

The chain is built from TRBV10-1 and TRBJ1-6, with 8 bases matching TRBD1. The CDR3 runs 11 residues. Germline trimming cut 8 bases from V and 14 bases from J; bases unmatched to any gene: 5. The germline gives CDR1 WNHNN, CDR2 SYGVQD (reference sequence). DNA for the CDR3: TGCGCCAGCCAAGGACAGGGATCCCTCCACTTT. Its translation: CASQGQGSLHF.

About this clonotype: The CDR3 end shows no conserved phenylalanine or tryptophan, and so a read error is likely. This chain uses TRBV10-1 with TRBJ2-7; TRBD2 matches at 10 bases. In germline, CDR1 is WNHNN, CDR2 SYGVQD (reference sequence). The CDR3 sequence is 16 residues long. Germline trimming cut 6 bases from V and 4 bases from J; bases unmatched to any gene: 12. CDR3 sequence: CASSPPRPSGRYEQYL. The CDR3 DNA follows: TGCGCCAGCAGCCCCCCCAGGCCTAGCGGGAGATACGAGCAGTACCTC.

This chain connects TRBV7-8 to TRBJ1-1; possible D gene TRBD1, 6 bases. This CDR3 is built from 14 residues. Germline CDR1 is SGHVS and CDR2 is FQNEAQ. V lost 5 bases and J lost 6, with 16 bases in between. This CDR3 is CASSGRGQIAEAFF. The CDR3 DNA is TGTGCCAGCAGCGGCAGGGGTCAGATCGCTGAAGCTTTCTTT.

V usage is TRBV7-9 and J usage is TRBJ2-7; possibly TRBD2 for D (6 bases). The ends were cut back, 8 bases at V and 4 bases at J, with 15 bases in the middle. Germline V gene data show CDR1 as SEHNR and CDR2 as FQNEAQ (reference sequence). The CDR3 consists of 13 residues. CDR3 DNA sequence: TGTGCCAGCTCCCCCGCGGGACTTTACGAGCAGTACTTC. This sequence encodes CASSPAGLYEQYF.

This clonotype was seen more than once but under ten times. The chain recombines TRBV19 with TRBJ1-5; 9 nucleotides agree with TRBD1. The CDR3 is 16 residues long. V was pared by 4 bases and J by 6 bases, with 10 bases of the junction left unmatched. Germline CDR1 and CDR2: LNHDA and SQIVND (reference sequence). DNA of the CDR3: TGTGCCAGTAGTACCTTCACAGGGGGCGTGGGTCAGCCCCAGCATTTT. Its translation: CASSTFTGGVGQPQHF.

There are many counts of this clonotype. V is TRBV13 and J is TRBJ1-1, with 7 bases matching TRBD1. After removal of 0 bases from V and 0 bases from J, the junction contained 13 bases not matched to a gene. Germline V gene lookup returns CDR1 PRHDT and CDR2 FYEKMQ (reference sequence). The CDR3 is 19 residues long. The CDR3 bases are TGTGCCAGCAGCTTAGGGCGTCCAAGGGGGCATCGTGTGAACACTGAAGCTTTCTTT. It is translated as CASSLGRPRGHRVNTEAFF. The variable domain in full, completed from reference TRBV13 and TRBJ1-1, reads AAGVIQSPRHLIKEKRETATLKCYPIPRHDTVYWYQQGPGQDPQFLISFYEKMQSDKGSIPDRFSAQQFSDYHSELNMSSLELGDSALYFCASSLGRPRGHRVNTEAFFGQGTRLTVV.